The next 15 T cell receptor beta chains were all read from a single sample in a study of shared clonotypes between healthy human individuals. Measured with immunoSEQ multiplex PCR; TCRdb has only the in-frame clones, and not every one. Of approximately 1.1 million clones listed, around 78% are singletons. The sequenced material came from memory CD4+ T cells from PBMCs. Subset denoted: CD45RA-negative fraction. The receptors were sampled from a man between 18 and 29 years old in good health. Some clones in this sample may be carry-over from other donors' samples.

This chain links TRBV30 with TRBJ2-5; the match to TRBD2 covers 8 bases. Germline CDR1 is GTSNPN and CDR2 is SVGIG (reference sequence). J was trimmed by 0 bases and V by 2 bases; bases with no gene match: 8. The CDR3 loop spans 16 amino acids. The chain's CDR3 is CAWSWAGGSYQETQYF. For the CDR3, the DNA is TGTGCCTGGAGTTGGGCGGGAGGTTCTTACCAAGAGACCCAGTACTTC.

The genes are TRBV13 and TRBJ2-7; TRBD1 matches at 9 bases. This CDR3 is built from 15 residues. V lost 5 bases, J lost 0 bases, and 5 bases stayed unmatched. The germline V gene encodes CDR1 PRHDT and CDR2 FYEKMQ (reference sequence). The CDR3 DNA follows: TGTGCCAGCAGCACGGGACAGGGCCGCTCCTACGAGCAGTACTTC. Its translation is CASSTGQGRSYEQYF.

This chain links TRBV2 with TRBJ2-5, with 8 bases fitting TRBD2. There are 14 residues in the CDR3. CDR1 and CDR2 (germline): SNHLY, FYNNEI. Trimming at V came to 5 bases and at J to 5 bases, leaving 7 bases not matched to a gene. CDR3 DNA sequence: TGTGCCAGCAGTCGGCAGCGGGAGCGCGAGACCCAGTACTTC. It specifies CASSRQRERETQYF.

The J gene is TRBJ1-5, the V gene TRBV6-5; 7 bases are shared with TRBD1. In germline, CDR1 is MNHEY, CDR2 SVGAGI. The CDR3 is made up of 14 amino acids. Trimming took 5 bases from V and 7 from J; bases not matched to a gene: 8. CDR3 amino acids: CASSRQGRGQPQHF. Here the CDR3 DNA reads TGTGCCAGCAGTCGACAGGGAAGAGGACAGCCCCAGCATTTT.

V and J are TRBV5-1 and TRBJ2-3; D not resolved. V was pared by 4 bases and J by 0 bases, with 24 bases between. The CDR3 totals 19 residues. In germline, CDR1 is SGHRS, CDR2 YFSETQ. The CDR3 sequence: CASSPQRSTRMSSTDTQYF. In DNA, the CDR3 is TGCGCCAGCAGCCCACAGCGATCCACCCGGATGTCTAGCACAGATACGCAGTATTTT.

V gene TRBV11-2 combines with J gene TRBJ1-3, with a tentative D call TRBD1 (6 bases). The V end lost 1 base, the J end lost 11 bases, and 9 bases lay between the germline ends. The length of the CDR3 is 12 residues. Germline values: CDR1 SGHAT, CDR2 FQNNGV. This CDR3 reads CASSLASGAIYF. As DNA, the CDR3 is TGTGCCAGCAGCTTAGCGTCAGGGGCCATATATTTT.

The chain has TRBV5-1 and TRBJ2-2; 7 positions match TRBD1. CDR1 and CDR2 (germline): SGHRS, YFSETQ. J gave up 2 bases and V 4 bases, and 8 bases lay outside the gene matches. The CDR3 totals 16 residues. CDR3 amino acids: CASSPQTGDNTGELFF. CDR3 sequence (DNA): TGCGCCAGCAGCCCTCAAACAGGGGACAACACCGGGGAGCTGTTTTTT.

This rearrangement joins TRBV18 to TRBJ2-7; D tentatively reads TRBD1 or TRBD2 (5 bases each). V was trimmed by 6 bases and J by 0 bases, leaving 15 bases between them. The CDR3 is 15 residues long. Germline V CDR1 and CDR2: KGHSH, LQKENI. The CDR3 region is CASSPEDINSYEQYF. CDR3 nucleotides: TGTGCCAGCTCCCCGGAGGACATAAACTCCTACGAGCAGTACTTC.

V gene TRBV5-4 combines with J gene TRBJ2-2, with 12 bases identical to TRBD2. J was trimmed by 7 bases and V by 4 bases; bases with no gene match: 8. The CDR3 consists of 16 residues. The germline gives CDR1 SGHNT, CDR2 YYREEE (reference sequence). The CDR3: CASSLTTSGRNGELFF. CDR3 DNA: TGTGCCAGCAGCCTCACTACTAGCGGGAGGAACGGGGAGCTGTTTTTT.

The V gene is TRBV28, the J gene TRBJ2-7, with TRBD1 identical over 11 bases. V dropped 5 bases and J dropped 4; count of bases not matched to a gene: 10. CDR3 length: 16 residues. Germline V CDR1 and CDR2: MDHEN, SYDVKM. CDR3 sequence (DNA): TGTGCCAGCAGTACAGTCGGACAGGGGGCGCGATACGAGCAGTACTTC. Its translation: CASSTVGQGARYEQYF.

The J gene is TRBJ2-4, the V gene TRBV7-9; perhaps TRBD1 as D (5 bases). Germline V lookup: CDR1 SEHNR, CDR2 FQNEAQ (reference sequence). V gave up 6 bases and J gave up 0 bases, with 18 bases separating them. There are 17 residues in the CDR3. The CDR3 spells CASSIDRQFLAKNIQYF. CDR3 nucleotides: TGTGCCAGCAGTATTGACCGACAGTTCCTAGCCAAAAACATTCAGTACTTC. Filled out from reference TRBV7-9 and TRBJ2-4, the complete variable domain reads DTGVSQNPRHKITKRGQNVTFRCDPISEHNRLYWYRQTLGQGPEFLTYFQNEAQLEKSRLLSDRFSAERPKGSFSTLEIQRTEQGDSAMYLCASSIDRQFLAKNIQYFGAGTRLSVL.

In its sample, this clone was seen a few times. The J gene is TRBJ1-2, the V gene TRBV5-4, with 9 bases identical to TRBD1. There are 14 residues in the CDR3. V trimming: 0 bases; J trimming: 8 bases; junction bases outside the gene matches: 5. Germline loops: CDR1 SGHNT, CDR2 YYREEE (reference sequence). The CDR3 nucleotides are TGTGCCAGCAGCTTGGGGGACAGGGAGGGAGGCTACACCTTC. It encodes CASSLGDREGGYTF.

This clone has just one count. The chain has TRBV28 and TRBJ2-7; D is unclear. The CDR3 extends over 14 amino acids. Trimming cost V 10 bases and J 3 bases, with 19 bases left between them. Germline-derived CDR1 and CDR2 are MDHEN and SYDVKM. This CDR3 is CATVKIGLNYEQYF. CDR3 DNA sequence: TGTGCCACCGTAAAGATAGGCCTCAACTACGAGCAGTACTTC.

To note about this clone: This sample also contains other DNA sequences that code for the same CDR3. The chain couples TRBV15 to TRBJ1-2, with a weak D call TRBD1 (5 bases). V gave up 0 bases and J gave up 5 bases, with 10 bases separating them. Germline values: CDR1 LNHNV, CDR2 YYDKDF (reference sequence). The CDR3 has 14 amino acids. CDR3 DNA sequence: TGTGCCACCAGCAGAGATGGGGCAGGGTATGGCTACACCTTC. This encodes CATSRDGAGYGYTF. The whole variable domain, remainder taken from reference TRBV15 and TRBJ1-2, is DAMVIQNPRYQVTQFGKPVTLSCSQTLNHNVMYWYQQKSSQAPKLLFHYYDKDFNNEADTPDNFQSRRPNTSFCFLDIRSPGLGDTAMYLCATSRDGAGYGYTFGSGTRLTVV.

This clone has just one count. This sequence joins TRBV28 and TRBJ2-5; TRBD2 matches at 7 bases. The CDR3 contains 12 residues. The germline CDR1 and CDR2 sequences are MDHEN and SYDVKM. With V trimmed by 6 bases and J by 4 bases, 2 bases remained unmatched. The CDR3 reads CASRTSVETQYF. The DNA of the CDR3 is TGTGCCAGCAGAACTAGCGTAGAGACCCAGTACTTC.